Sequencing of this T cell receptor beta chain was carried out in a study of T-cell reconstitution after alpha-beta-depleted transplantation in children. With V trimmed by 5 bases and J by 4 bases, 5 bases remained unmatched. Germline loops: CDR1 SGHAT, CDR2 FQNNGV. The CDR3 sequence is 15 residues long. Unique molecular identifiers were built into the TCRbeta library. One entry per CDR3 protein, called by TCRdb with MiXCR from the PCR reads. In the table there are about 360,000 distinct CDR3 sequences, about an eighth of which are singletons. This TCR was sampled from a human donor who donated a stem cell graft to a child with Fanconi anemia. V and J are TRBV11-2 and TRBJ2-1, with TRBD2 matching over 10 bases. This material consisted of PBMCs, taken from the stem cell graft. The CDR3 bases are TGTGCCAGCAGCCCGGTAGCGGGGGGATACAATGAGCAGTTCTTC. It translates to CASSPVAGGYNEQFF.